This T cell receptor beta chain was captured in a study of regulatory T cells in long-lasting Graves disease. Germline loops: CDR1 DFQATT, CDR2 SNEGSKA (reference sequence). The CDR3 loop spans 17 amino acids. Trimming at V came to 6 bases and at J to 4 bases, leaving 15 bases not matched to a gene. Combining iRepertoire HTBI primers with Arm-PCR of CDR3 regions, the authors built TCR beta libraries. TCRdb re-called the multiplex PCR reads with MiXCR, one entry per CDR3 protein. The sample yields 350,000 to 550,000 distinct CDR3 sequences, about a sixth seen once. Time point noted: newly diagnosed GD, antithyroid drugs for less than 3 months. From PBMCs, RNA was extracted and then used to make the TCR library. Graves' disease was diagnosed by American Thyroid Association guidelines. The same specimen was also included in a second study, on T cells in Graves' hyperthyroidism and ophthalmopathy. In that study: Patients aged 18 to 65 had newly diagnosed hyperthyroidism of under 2 months' duration. HTBI primers drove first-round RT-PCR of the TCR CDR3.

The chain employs TRBV20-1 and TRBJ2-2, with TRBD1 matching over 9 bases. The sequence was obtained from a young woman with Graves disease. The specimen was peripheral blood mononuclear cells (PBMCs), collected at new diagnosis, from a patient treated with antithyroid drugs. The CDR3 DNA is TGCAGTGCCAGTCCCGGGACAGGGAGAAAAGGCACCGGGGAGCTGTTTTTT. This gives the protein CSASPGTGRKGTGELFF.